This T cell receptor (beta chain) was observed in a study of cytomegalovirus exposure and HLA in healthy donors. PCR employed 60 Vbeta and 13 Jbeta primers. Profiling relied on immunoSEQ multiplex PCR, and the TCRdb table lists in-frame clones only, not all of them. The sample lists over 80,000 clones, around 72% occurring once. Trimming cost V 0 bases and J 4 bases, with 12 bases left between them. The CDR3 has 15 amino acids. Germline CDR1 KGHSH, CDR2 LQKENI. This clone was detected only a few times. The chain employs TRBV18 and TRBJ1-1, with D perhaps matching TRBD1 (5 bases). The sequencing input was PBMCs. The receptor was isolated from a man aged 35 to 55 in good health and CMV-seronegative. The CDR3: CASSPPGRGVTEAFF. The CDR3 coding sequence is TGTGCCAGCTCACCACCCGGGCGGGGCGTCACTGAAGCTTTCTTT.